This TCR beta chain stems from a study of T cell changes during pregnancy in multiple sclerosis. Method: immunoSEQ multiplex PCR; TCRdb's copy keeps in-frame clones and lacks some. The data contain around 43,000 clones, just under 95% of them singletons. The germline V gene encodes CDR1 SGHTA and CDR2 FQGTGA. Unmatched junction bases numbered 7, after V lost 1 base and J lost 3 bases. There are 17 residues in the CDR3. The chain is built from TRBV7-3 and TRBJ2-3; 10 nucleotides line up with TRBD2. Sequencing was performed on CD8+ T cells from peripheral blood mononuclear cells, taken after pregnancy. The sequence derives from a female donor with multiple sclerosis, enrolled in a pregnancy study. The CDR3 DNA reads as TGTGCCAGCAGCTTAAGCAAAGCGGGAGGGAGTACAGATACGCAGTATTTT. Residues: CASSLSKAGGSTDTQYF.